This T cell receptor beta chain was observed in a study of T cell responses to AZD1222 COVID-19 vaccine. Study overall: Some second doses came at about 4 weeks and others at about 12 weeks; these were pooled.

Trimming cost V 4 bases and J 3 bases, with 16 bases left between them. The CDR3 runs to 15 residues. Per the germline V gene, CDR1 is SGHNT and CDR2 is YYREEE (reference sequence). Study results and limitations: Reportedly, nearly half of unique spike TCRs recognized epitopes outside B.1.351/B.1.1.7 mutations. Vaccine-related CD4 TCRs covered spike, predominating at 160-218 and 743-854.

The data were produced by immunoSEQ multiplex PCR, yet TCRdb's version contains in-frame clones alone and is incomplete. The table records over 120,000 clones, over 90% of them present only once. Note on this clone: Its antigen is still unknown.

The TCR originated in an adult in good health. The rearrangement links TRBV5-4 to TRBJ1-2; D gene ambiguous. The source material was peripheral blood, sampled on day 0 of AZD1222 vaccination. In DNA, the CDR3 is TGTGCCAGCAGCAACCCTACCGGGTCTCACTATGGCTACACCTTC. Protein sequence: CASSNPTGSHYGYTF.